This T cell receptor beta chain was documented in a study of blood T cell repertoires in COVID-19. About the research overall: COVID-19 samples from acute and convalescent phases originated in the United States, Italy and Spain. T cells, B-cell-depleted T cells, or PBMCs supplied cDNA or gDNA.

The data were produced by immunoSEQ multiplex PCR, yet TCRdb's version contains in-frame clones alone and is incomplete. The sample includes around 620,000 clones, about 87% of them seen just once. This CDR3 spans 15 amino acids. Trimming cost V 2 bases and J 4 bases, with 12 bases left between them. From germline, CDR1 is SGHRS and CDR2 YFSETQ. This clone was detected only once. The sample was peripheral blood. The receptor was derived from a woman aged 18-29 years with acute or convalescent COVID-19. This chain connects TRBV5-1 to TRBJ2-2; D possibly corresponds to TRBD2 (5 bases). CDR3 in DNA: TGCGCCAGCAGCTTTACAGCGGCCTCCACCGGGGAGCTGTTTTTT. It codes for CASSFTAASTGELFF.